This entry concerns a single T cell receptor (beta chain). Its antigen is not known. This record belongs to a study of T cells expressing NK-cell markers. Study-level background: Seropositivity for HCMV was found in seven of the eight sequenced donors, with one seronegative. Findings and limits, study-wide: These clonotypes, the leaders elsewhere, also led the CD3+CD56-NKG2C+ fraction in a handful of donors.

Scientists made TCR beta cDNA using 5'RACE template switching with UMIs. Following a re-call of the 5' RACE reads, TCRdb has one entry per CDR3 protein and lacks DNA. With under 200,000 distinct CDR3 sequences in the sample, the ten largest clones hold approximately 18%. The CDR3 totals 13 residues. CDR1 and CDR2 (germline): SGHNT, YYREEE (reference sequence). This clonotype was obtained from a woman between 18 and 75 years old in good health. Source material: blood T cells: a sorted CD56 or NKG2C T cell subset, CD4+ or CD8+ T cells, or bulk PBMC T cells (not recorded which). This chain connects TRBV5-4 to TRBJ1-2. This chain's CDR3 is CASSFSANYGYTF.